This note documents a single TCR beta chain sequence. The sample belongs to a study of T cells after yellow fever vaccination. From the 5' RACE reads, TCRdb called clonotypes with MiXCR, one entry per CDR3 protein. The sample carries some 350,000 distinct CDR3 sequences, 3% to 4.5% recorded once. The CDR3 has 14 residues. Germline V gene data show CDR1 as LGHDT and CDR2 as YNNKEL (reference sequence). The V gene lost 8 bases and the J gene lost 7 bases, with 18 bases spanning the gap. The specimen comprised PBMCs, sampled 5 days after the yellow fever booster vaccination. V is TRBV3-1 and J is TRBJ1-5, with D uncertain. This TCR was recovered from a man between 18 and 29 years old who received the YFV17D yellow fever vaccine. The CDR3 sequence: CASGRRARLQPQHF. The CDR3 DNA follows: TGTGCCAGCGGGAGGAGGGCCAGGCTCCAGCCCCAGCATTTT.